Listed below are T cell receptor beta chains from one sample, sequenced in a study of identical twins. TCRdb ran MiXCR on the 5' RACE reads and lists one entry per CDR3 protein. Of some 1,600,000 distinct CDR3 sequences listed, around 29% are singletons. Sequenced input: cord blood. Receptor source: a newborn girl in good health. Each CDR3 is given with its conserved first and last residue. D genes are given only for firm matches. Where a row states a size, it is once, few, many or the class of an expanded clone; other rows omit it.

d_call: .; cdr3_length: 11; j_call: TRBJ2-1; clone_size: few; v_call: TRBV7-2; cdr3_nt: TGTGCCAGCAGCTTATTAGTCGGGTCGTTCTTC; cdr3_aa: CASSLLVGSFF
d_call: TRBD2; cdr3_length: 15; j_call: TRBJ2-1; clone_size: .; v_call: TRBV20-1; cdr3_nt: TGCAGTGCTAGTATGCGGGGGGGCTCCTACAATGAGCAGTTCTTC; cdr3_aa: CSASMRGGSYNEQFF
d_call: .; cdr3_length: 13; j_call: TRBJ2-7; clone_size: few; v_call: TRBV20-1; cdr3_nt: TGCAGTGCTACAAGACAGGCCACCTACGAGCAGTACTTC; cdr3_aa: CSATRQATYEQYF
d_call: .; cdr3_length: 14; j_call: TRBJ1-5; clone_size: few; v_call: TRBV28; cdr3_nt: TGTGCCAGCAGTTTCCTGCCCGGGAATCAGCCCCAGCATTTT; cdr3_aa: CASSFLPGNQPQHF
d_call: .; cdr3_length: 13; j_call: TRBJ1-2; clone_size: once; v_call: TRBV30; cdr3_nt: TGTGCCTGGAGTGTATCCTTAAGAGGGGGCTACACCTTC; cdr3_aa: CAWSVSLRGGYTF
d_call: .; cdr3_length: 14; j_call: TRBJ2-3; clone_size: .; v_call: TRBV12-3/TRBV12-4; cdr3_nt: TGTGCCAGCACCCGACGGGAAGGCGCAGATACGCAGTATTTT; cdr3_aa: CASTRREGADTQYF
d_call: TRBD2; cdr3_length: 17; j_call: TRBJ2-7; clone_size: .; v_call: TRBV20-1; cdr3_nt: TGCAGTGCTAGAGTACCAGGACTAGCGGGACTAATTTACGAGCAGTACTTC; cdr3_aa: CSARVPGLAGLIYEQYF
d_call: TRBD1; cdr3_length: 14; j_call: TRBJ1-1; clone_size: .; v_call: TRBV27; cdr3_nt: TGTGCCAGCAGTGGGCGGGACAGGAACACTGAAGCTTTCTTT; cdr3_aa: CASSGRDRNTEAFF
d_call: TRBD1; cdr3_length: 14; j_call: TRBJ1-2; clone_size: few; v_call: TRBV25-1; cdr3_nt: TGTGCCAGCAGTGAATGGGACAGGGGCTATGGCTACACCTTC; cdr3_aa: CASSEWDRGYGYTF
d_call: .; cdr3_length: 15; j_call: TRBJ2-1; clone_size: few; v_call: TRBV9; cdr3_nt: TGTGCCAGCAGCGTAGTGGGGCAGGGGACGAATGAGCAGTTCTTC; cdr3_aa: CASSVVGQGTNEQFF
d_call: .; cdr3_length: 11; j_call: TRBJ2-1; clone_size: many; v_call: TRBV29-1; cdr3_nt: TGCAGCGTTACGACACGCAATGAGCAGTTCTTC; cdr3_aa: CSVTTRNEQFF
d_call: TRBD1; cdr3_length: 18; j_call: TRBJ1-2; clone_size: few; v_call: TRBV25-1; cdr3_nt: TGTGCCAGCAGTGAACCGGAGGGCAGGGGGCCCCTCTACTATGGCTACACCTTC; cdr3_aa: CASSEPEGRGPLYYGYTF
d_call: TRBD1; cdr3_length: 16; j_call: TRBJ2-7; clone_size: few; v_call: TRBV10-3; cdr3_nt: TGTGCCATCAGTGGTTCCAGACAGGGGGCCCCCTACGAGCAGTACTTC; cdr3_aa: CAISGSRQGAPYEQYF
d_call: TRBD2; cdr3_length: 17; j_call: TRBJ2-1; clone_size: once; v_call: TRBV9; cdr3_nt: TGTGCCAGCAGCGTAGCCCTACTAGCGGGAGGGGACAATGAGCAGTTCTTC; cdr3_aa: CASSVALLAGGDNEQFF
d_call: .; cdr3_length: 16; j_call: TRBJ1-6; clone_size: few; v_call: TRBV2; cdr3_nt: TGTGCCAGCAGGCTAGACTCGGATCCCCTTAATTCACCCCTCCACTTT; cdr3_aa: CASRLDSDPLNSPLHF
d_call: TRBD1; cdr3_length: 14; j_call: TRBJ1-2; clone_size: .; v_call: TRBV7-9; cdr3_nt: TGTGCCAGCAGCTTACCCGACAGGGACTATGGCTACACCTTC; cdr3_aa: CASSLPDRDYGYTF
d_call: .; cdr3_length: 14; j_call: TRBJ1-1; clone_size: .; v_call: TRBV14; cdr3_nt: TGTGCCAGCAGCCGCAGCCCGGGAGGCACTGAAGCTTTCTTT; cdr3_aa: CASSRSPGGTEAFF
d_call: .; cdr3_length: 14; j_call: TRBJ1-4; clone_size: few; v_call: TRBV5-5; cdr3_nt: TGTGCCAGCAGCCTTGACACCCCTAATGAAAAACTGTTTTTT; cdr3_aa: CASSLDTPNEKLFF
d_call: TRBD2; cdr3_length: 15; j_call: TRBJ2-3; clone_size: few; v_call: TRBV5-6; cdr3_nt: TGTGCCAGCAGCTCCGCGGGGGAGAGCACAGATACGCAGTATTTT; cdr3_aa: CASSSAGESTDTQYF
d_call: TRBD2; cdr3_length: 15; j_call: TRBJ2-1; clone_size: few; v_call: TRBV4-1; cdr3_nt: TGCGCCAGCAGCCCCTATAGCGGGCGTCCCAATGAGCAGTTCTTC; cdr3_aa: CASSPYSGRPNEQFF
d_call: TRBD2; cdr3_length: 16; j_call: TRBJ2-1; clone_size: .; v_call: TRBV5-1; cdr3_nt: TGCGCCAGCAGCTTGGCCGAGACTAGCGGGAGGCTTGAGCAGTTCTTC; cdr3_aa: CASSLAETSGRLEQFF
d_call: .; cdr3_length: 14; j_call: TRBJ1-1; clone_size: .; v_call: TRBV20-1; cdr3_nt: TGCAGTGCTAGTTTGCCAGGGCGGCGCTCTGAAGCTTTCTTT; cdr3_aa: CSASLPGRRSEAFF
d_call: TRBD1; cdr3_length: 15; j_call: TRBJ2-1; clone_size: .; v_call: TRBV10-3; cdr3_nt: TGTGCCATCAGTGATTTGGGACAGGGTTACAATGAGCAGTTCTTC; cdr3_aa: CAISDLGQGYNEQFF
d_call: TRBD2; cdr3_length: 15; j_call: TRBJ2-7; clone_size: .; v_call: TRBV6-1; cdr3_nt: TGTGCCAGCAGTGAAGCCACTAGCGGTTCCTACGAGCAGTACTTC; cdr3_aa: CASSEATSGSYEQYF
d_call: TRBD1; cdr3_length: 16; j_call: TRBJ2-5; clone_size: .; v_call: TRBV18; cdr3_nt: TGTGCCAGCTCACCCCGCCCGGACAGGGCCGGAGAGACCCAGTACTTC; cdr3_aa: CASSPRPDRAGETQYF
d_call: TRBD2; cdr3_length: 18; j_call: TRBJ2-3; clone_size: few; v_call: TRBV7-8; cdr3_nt: TGTGCCAGCAGCCACGATCCTCTGGGCCTAGCGGCATGGGATACGCAGTATTTT; cdr3_aa: CASSHDPLGLAAWDTQYF
d_call: TRBD2; cdr3_length: 16; j_call: TRBJ2-7; clone_size: .; v_call: TRBV7-2; cdr3_nt: TGTGCCAGCAGCCACGAAAGCATCGGGGGGGCCTACGAGCAGTACTTC; cdr3_aa: CASSHESIGGAYEQYF
d_call: .; cdr3_length: 14; j_call: TRBJ1-4; clone_size: few; v_call: TRBV5-5; cdr3_nt: TGTGCCAGCAGCCATGCGGCAGATAATGAAAAACTGTTTTTT; cdr3_aa: CASSHAADNEKLFF
d_call: .; cdr3_length: 13; j_call: TRBJ1-5; clone_size: once; v_call: TRBV4-1; cdr3_nt: TGCGCCAGCAGCCAATTCGCCGATCAGCCCCAGCATTTT; cdr3_aa: CASSQFADQPQHF
d_call: TRBD2; cdr3_length: 17; j_call: TRBJ2-7; clone_size: .; v_call: TRBV6-6; cdr3_nt: TGTGCCAGCAGTTACTTTGCTAGCGGGAGGCACTCCTACGAGCAGTACTTC; cdr3_aa: CASSYFASGRHSYEQYF
d_call: .; cdr3_length: 12; j_call: TRBJ2-3; clone_size: .; v_call: TRBV25-1; cdr3_nt: TGTGCCAGCAGTGAATATGGGGAGGCCCAGTATTTT; cdr3_aa: CASSEYGEAQYF
d_call: TRBD2; cdr3_length: 15; j_call: TRBJ2-3; clone_size: .; v_call: TRBV20-1; cdr3_nt: TGCAGTGCAAAGGTTTGGCTAGCGGACTTAGATACGCAGTATTTT; cdr3_aa: CSAKVWLADLDTQYF
d_call: .; cdr3_length: 14; j_call: TRBJ2-5; clone_size: .; v_call: TRBV6-5; cdr3_nt: TGTGCCAGCAGTTACGGCAGGCGCCAAGAGACCCAGTACTTC; cdr3_aa: CASSYGRRQETQYF
d_call: TRBD2; cdr3_length: 18; j_call: TRBJ2-3; clone_size: .; v_call: TRBV20-1; cdr3_nt: TGCAGTGCTAGAGGGTTTGGGGGCAGCGGGGGTCGCACAGATACGCAGTATTTT; cdr3_aa: CSARGFGGSGGRTDTQYF
d_call: TRBD1; cdr3_length: 16; j_call: TRBJ2-5; clone_size: .; v_call: TRBV20-1; cdr3_nt: TGCTGTGCTAAAAATAGACAGGGGGCGCGTTCCTACGGGCAGTACTTC; cdr3_aa: CCAKNRQGARSYGQYF
d_call: TRBD2; cdr3_length: 15; j_call: TRBJ2-3; clone_size: .; v_call: TRBV2; cdr3_nt: TGTGCCAGCAGTGTTGCTAGCGGGAGCGGGGCTGCGCAGTATTTT; cdr3_aa: CASSVASGSGAAQYF
d_call: .; cdr3_length: 15; j_call: TRBJ1-1; clone_size: .; v_call: TRBV15; cdr3_nt: TGTGCCACCAGCAGAGATCAGGGATCGGCAGGTGAAGCTTTCTTT; cdr3_aa: CATSRDQGSAGEAFF
d_call: TRBD2; cdr3_length: 18; j_call: TRBJ2-4; clone_size: .; v_call: TRBV28; cdr3_nt: TGTGCCAGCAGTTTTGTTCTAGCGGGACCAAGGGGTGGAAACATTCAGTACTTC; cdr3_aa: CASSFVLAGPRGGNIQYF
d_call: TRBD1; cdr3_length: 16; j_call: TRBJ2-3; clone_size: .; v_call: TRBV3-1; cdr3_nt: TGTGCCAGCAGCCCTCAGGGGGCCGGTAAGGCAGATACGCAGTATTTT; cdr3_aa: CASSPQGAGKADTQYF
d_call: TRBD1; cdr3_length: 16; j_call: TRBJ1-4; clone_size: few; v_call: TRBV6-6; cdr3_nt: TGTGCCAGCAGTTTGCGCCCAGGGGGAGCTAATGAAAAACTGTTTTTT; cdr3_aa: CASSLRPGGANEKLFF
d_call: TRBD1; cdr3_length: 15; j_call: TRBJ1-4; clone_size: few; v_call: TRBV5-1; cdr3_nt: TGCGCCAGCAGCCAACGGACAGGGGGCATTGAAAAACTGTTTTTT; cdr3_aa: CASSQRTGGIEKLFF
d_call: TRBD2; cdr3_length: 15; j_call: TRBJ2-7; clone_size: .; v_call: TRBV10-3; cdr3_nt: TGTGCCATCAAAGAGGTCGGGGGGAAAGCCTACGAGCAGTACTTC; cdr3_aa: CAIKEVGGKAYEQYF
d_call: .; cdr3_length: 15; j_call: TRBJ2-7; clone_size: .; v_call: TRBV11-2; cdr3_nt: TGTGCCAGCAGCTTAGATCCAGGGGTGCCCTACGAGCAGTACTTC; cdr3_aa: CASSLDPGVPYEQYF
d_call: TRBD1; cdr3_length: 13; j_call: TRBJ1-1; clone_size: few; v_call: TRBV6-1; cdr3_nt: TGTGCCAGCAGTGATCGGGACAGCACTGAAGCTTTCTTT; cdr3_aa: CASSDRDSTEAFF
d_call: .; cdr3_length: 16; j_call: TRBJ2-4; clone_size: many; v_call: TRBV6-5; cdr3_nt: TGTGCCAGCAGTTACTCGATCCAACTAGCCAAAAACATTCAGTACTTC; cdr3_aa: CASSYSIQLAKNIQYF
d_call: .; cdr3_length: 10; j_call: TRBJ1-2; clone_size: .; v_call: TRBV10-3; cdr3_nt: TGTGCCATCTTCAAGCGGGGCTACACCTTC; cdr3_aa: CAIFKRGYTF
d_call: TRBD2; cdr3_length: 16; j_call: TRBJ2-3; clone_size: many; v_call: TRBV11-2; cdr3_nt: TGTGCCAGCAGCTTATTCACTAGCGGGAGGACAGATACGCAGTATTTT; cdr3_aa: CASSLFTSGRTDTQYF
d_call: .; cdr3_length: 15; j_call: TRBJ1-2; clone_size: .; v_call: TRBV7-9; cdr3_nt: TGTGCCAGCAGCTTATCGCGGGGGCGAAACTATGGCTACACCTTC; cdr3_aa: CASSLSRGRNYGYTF
d_call: .; cdr3_length: 13; j_call: TRBJ2-3; clone_size: .; v_call: TRBV6-1; cdr3_nt: TGTGCCAGCAGTGAAGGCTGGCAAGATACGCAGTATTTT; cdr3_aa: CASSEGWQDTQYF
d_call: TRBD2; cdr3_length: 17; j_call: TRBJ2-3; clone_size: few; v_call: TRBV14; cdr3_nt: TGTGCCAGCAGCCAAGTTGGACGGGGAGGGGGCACAGATACGCAGTATTTT; cdr3_aa: CASSQVGRGGGTDTQYF
d_call: .; cdr3_length: 13; j_call: TRBJ2-7; clone_size: many; v_call: TRBV12-3/TRBV12-4; cdr3_nt: TGTGCCAGCCGTCCTCAGGGTCCCTACGAGCAGTACTTC; cdr3_aa: CASRPQGPYEQYF
d_call: .; cdr3_length: 14; j_call: TRBJ2-7; clone_size: many; v_call: TRBV29-1; cdr3_nt: TGCAGCGTTGTTGGAGGGACAGCCTCCTACGAGCAGTACTTC; cdr3_aa: CSVVGGTASYEQYF
d_call: TRBD1; cdr3_length: 16; j_call: TRBJ2-1; clone_size: .; v_call: TRBV27; cdr3_nt: TGTGCCAGCGGTGGAGCGGACAGGAGCTCCTACAATGAGCAGTTCTTC; cdr3_aa: CASGGADRSSYNEQFF